This T cell receptor beta chain came from a study of blood T cell repertoires in COVID-19. As for the study in general: PBMCs, B-cell-depleted T cells, or T cells were the source of the cDNA or gDNA that made up the material.

As originally analysed: Reference gene primer amplification gave nucleated cell count estimates. Only in-frame clones appear in the TCRdb table, and some are missing; sequencing was by immunoSEQ multiplex PCR. The DNA gave D and trimming, while V, J and clone size come from that table. The table includes 300,000 to 400,000 clones, roughly 87% detected once. CDR1 MNHEY and CDR2 SVGEGT come from the germline V gene. V lost 5 bases, J lost 4 bases, and 7 bases stayed unmatched. This CDR3 is built from 15 residues. What was sequenced was peripheral blood. This sequence joins TRBV6-2 or TRBV6-3 and TRBJ2-1; 8 bases agree with TRBD2. The sequence was obtained from a man aged 25-45 years with COVID-19, enrolled during active disease. CDR3 loop: CASSPGLGFYNEQFF. Written as DNA, the CDR3 is TGTGCCAGCAGTCCGGGACTAGGCTTTTACAATGAGCAGTTCTTC.